This entry features one T cell receptor beta chain sequence. Antigen: not known. Germline V gene sequence: CDR1 SQVTM, CDR2 ANQGSEA. CDR3 length: 13 residues. These data come from a study of beta chain features in type 1 diabetes. Study-level results: Fewer insertions but more deletions were seen at VDJ junctions in type 1 diabetes patients.

Expressed TCRB transcripts were sequenced, since all the RNA that had been isolated was reverse transcribed. The study sequenced naive, central memory and regulatory T cell samples to an average of roughly 4 million reads. Sequencing was performed with immunoSEQ multiplex PCR; in TCRdb, only in-frame clones are kept and a portion is missing. The sample has about 24,000 clones; approximately 70% are singletons. The chain carries TRBV29-1 and TRBJ2-5; perhaps TRBD1 as D (6 bases). The J call may be faulty, since TRBJ2-7 better matches the DNA end. The specimen sequenced was Tregs from blood. This TCR came from a woman in her thirties or forties in good health. The CDR3 coding sequence is TGCAGCGTTAGGGGCAGGGGCACCTACGAGCAGTACTTC. Its protein product is CSVRGRGTYEQYF.